The 22 T cell receptor beta chains presented below share a single source sample, sequenced in a study of Ad26.COV2.S vaccination and SARS-CoV-2 variants. Profiling relied on immunoSEQ multiplex PCR, and the TCRdb table lists in-frame clones only, not all of them. The sample carries around 370,000 clones, 70% to 90% recorded once. Treatment denoted: some 20 received Ad26.COV2.S at low or high dose, single or two shots; roughly five received placebo; per-sample allocation not given. Sampling was performed 63 days after the first vaccine or placebo injection. The sample consisted of peripheral blood, taken in a trial of Ad26.COV2.S vaccine versus placebo. These TCRs come from a person between 18 and 59 years old who received the Ad26.COV2.S COVID-19 vaccine or a placebo.

The chain recombines TRBV18 with TRBJ2-7; 10 positions agree with TRBD1. Unmatched junction bases numbered 5, after V lost 3 bases and J lost 3 bases. The CDR3 loop spans 15 amino acids. Germline V gene sequence: CDR1 KGHSH, CDR2 LQKENI. The CDR3 DNA is TGTGCCAGCTCACCGAGGACAGGGGGGGGCTACGAGCAGTACTTC. Residues: CASSPRTGGGYEQYF.

The chain uses TRBV29-1 and TRBJ2-3; the D is unclear. The ends were cut back, 6 bases at V and 4 bases at J, with 8 bases in the middle. Germline V lookup: CDR1 SQVTM, CDR2 ANQGSEA. This CDR3 spans 11 amino acids. The CDR3 DNA reads TGCAGCGTCAGACTTTCAGATACGCAGTATTTT. It is translated as CSVRLSDTQYF.

A word on this clone: The junction departs from the called germline gene at one end, perhaps through a read error. The chain joins TRBV27 to TRBJ2-5; D unclear. This CDR3 is built from 11 residues. Germline-derived CDR1 and CDR2 are MNHEY and SMNVEV (reference sequence). The CDR3 bases are TGTGCCGGCAGTTCCGATGAGACCCAGTACTTC. This gives the protein CAGSSDETQYF.

The chain uses TRBV5-1 and TRBJ1-4; D is perhaps TRBD1 (5 bases). V lost 7 bases to trimming and J lost 5 bases, with 21 bases between them. The length of the CDR3 is 16 residues. The V gene's germline CDR1 is SGHRS and CDR2 YFSETQ. The CDR3 sequence is CASALRGAYLNEKLFF. The CDR3 DNA reads TGCGCCAGCGCTCTCCGCGGGGCATACTTAAATGAAAAACTGTTTTTT. The full variable domain, completed using reference TRBV5-1 and TRBJ1-4, is KAGVTQTPRYLIKTRGQQVTLSCSPISGHRSVSWYQQTPGQGLQFLFEYFSETQRNKGNFPGRFSGRQFSNSRSEMNVSTLELGDSALYLCASALRGAYLNEKLFFGSGTQLSVL.

The V gene is TRBV6-6, the J gene TRBJ2-7, with 7 bases lining up with TRBD1. Germline V gene data show CDR1 as MNHNY and CDR2 as SVGAGI (reference sequence). This CDR3 is built from 12 residues. Unmatched junction bases numbered 6, after V lost 7 bases and J lost 6 bases. The CDR3 is CASKGQVGEQYF. DNA of the CDR3: TGTGCCAGCAAAGGACAGGTCGGCGAGCAGTACTTC.

The chain combines TRBV18 with TRBJ1-1; 7 bases are shared with TRBD1. Germline V gene data show CDR1 as KGHSH and CDR2 as LQKENI. Unmatched junction bases numbered 15, after V lost 3 bases and J lost 5 bases. The CDR3 loop spans 17 amino acids. CDR3 coding DNA: TGTGCCAGCTCACCCATAACATTGACTCAGGGGGTAACTGAAGCTTTCTTT. Translated, it gives CASSPITLTQGVTEAFF.

The CDR3 DNA is TGTGCCAGCAGCAACGACAGGGCCTCCTACAATGAGCAGTTCTTC. The encoded protein is CASSNDRASYNEQFF. This chain joins TRBV2 and TRBJ2-1; 7 nucleotides line up with TRBD1. Germline trimming cut 6 bases from V and 0 bases from J; bases unmatched to any gene: 5. CDR1 is SNHLY, CDR2 FYNNEI, per germline. The CDR3 has 15 residues.

V usage is TRBV5-1 and J usage is TRBJ2-3, with TRBD2 matching 8 bases. Germline V CDR1 and CDR2: SGHRS, YFSETQ. The CDR3 covers 14 residues. The junction had 7 bases not matched to a gene; V was cut back by 7 bases and J by 3 bases. In DNA, the CDR3 is TGCGCCAGCTGGAGCGGGAGTCCAACAGATACGCAGTATTTT. Translation gives CASWSGSPTDTQYF.

The chain recombines TRBV7-9 with TRBJ2-5; D unresolved. V lost 1 base, J lost 3 bases, and 9 bases lay in between. The CDR3 is 14 residues long. Per the germline V gene, CDR1 is SEHNR and CDR2 is FQNEAQ (reference sequence). For the CDR3, the DNA is TGTGCCAGCAGCTTAGTGAACATGGAAGAGACCCAGTACTTC. Its protein product is CASSLVNMEETQYF.

This chain connects TRBV19 to TRBJ2-7, with 9 bases lining up with TRBD1. The V gene end was trimmed by 3 bases and the J gene end by 0 bases; junction bases not matched to a gene: 6. Germline CDR1 is LNHDA and CDR2 is SQIVND (reference sequence). The CDR3 loop spans 16 amino acids. This CDR3 is CASSISGTGPSYEQYF. The CDR3 DNA reads as TGTGCCAGTAGTATTTCCGGGACAGGGCCCTCCTACGAGCAGTACTTC.

This clone was seen once. CDR3: CAWSGRTGNFYGYTF. The CDR3 coding sequence is TGTGCCTGGAGTGGACGGACAGGGAACTTCTATGGCTACACCTTC. The genes are TRBV30 and TRBJ1-2; 8 nucleotides align to TRBD1. Losses at the gene ends were 1 base for V and 4 bases for J; bases not matched to a gene: 8. CDR1 is GTSNPN and CDR2 is SVGIG in the germline V gene (reference sequence). CDR3 size: 15 residues.

The CDR3 DNA sequence: TGTGCCAGCAGCTCCAAACCCGGACAGGGGTTAGATACGCAGTATTTT. This codes for CASSSKPGQGLDTQYF. The chain combines TRBV11-3 with TRBJ2-3, with 9 bases matching TRBD1. Germline CDR1 reads SGHNT; CDR2 reads YENEEA. The CDR3 runs to 16 residues. The trim removed 4 bases at V and 5 bases at J, leaving 10 bases unmatched.

The gene calls are TRBV23-1 and TRBJ2-6; D is ambiguous. Being an ORF, TRBV23-1 has a function that is uncertain. V dropped 3 bases and J dropped 2 bases, with 5 bases sitting between them. This CDR3 has 14 residues. CDR3 loop: CASSQRPGANVLTF. The CDR3, as DNA: TGCGCCAGCAGTCAGAGGCCTGGGGCCAACGTCCTGACTTTC.

The V gene is TRBV21-1, the J gene TRBJ1-3. TRBV21-1 is described as a pseudogene. This CDR3 region has 18 residues. CDR3 nucleotides: TGTGCCAGCAGACTAAGTGACGGTGTACTGACCTCTGGAAACACCATATATTTT. This codes for CASRLSDGVLTSGNTIYF.

The rearrangement uses TRBV6-2 or TRBV6-3 and TRBJ2-1, with D perhaps TRBD1 (6 bases). Germline V gene data show CDR1 as MNHEY and CDR2 as SVGEGT. The ends were cut back, 1 base at V and 6 bases at J, with 13 bases in the middle. The length of the CDR3 is 15 residues. CDR3 residues: CASSYFSTGSNEQFF. The CDR3, as DNA: TGTGCCAGCAGTTACTTCTCGACAGGTTCCAATGAGCAGTTCTTC.

The V and J genes are TRBV6-1 and TRBJ2-7; 7 bases agree with TRBD1. V trimming: 3 bases; J trimming: 3 bases; junction bases outside the gene matches: 8. The CDR3 has 15 amino acids. Germline loops: CDR1 MNHNS, CDR2 SASEGT. The CDR3 bases are TGTGCCAGCAGTGACGGCCCGGGACAGTACTACGAGCAGTACTTC. Protein product: CASSDGPGQYYEQYF.

The chain couples TRBV30 to TRBJ1-1; D is unresolved. This CDR3 has 16 residues. V lost 0 bases and J lost 1, with 15 bases in between. Germline CDR1 and CDR2: GTSNPN and SVGIG (reference sequence). The CDR3 region has the DNA TGTGCCTGGAGTGTATCCCCGACTCGAAGGAACACTGAAGCTTTCTTT. It is translated as CAWSVSPTRRNTEAFF.

A few counts support this clone. J is TRBJ1-2 and V is TRBV18; the match to TRBD1 covers 7 bases. Per the germline V gene, CDR1 is KGHSH and CDR2 is LQKENI. J gave up 8 bases and V 3 bases, and 9 bases lay outside the gene matches. The CDR3 has 14 residues. CDR3 region: CASSPATGERGYTF. In DNA form, the CDR3 reads TGTGCCAGCTCACCCGCAACAGGGGAGAGAGGCTACACCTTC.

The chain employs TRBV9 and TRBJ1-4; TRBD1 might be the D (5 bases). The CDR3 loop spans 14 amino acids. Trimming shortened V by 0 bases and J by 8 bases, and 11 bases separated the two germline ends. Germline V gene lookup returns CDR1 SGDLS and CDR2 YYNGEE. This CDR3 is CASSVESWGEKLFF. CDR3 DNA sequence: TGTGCCAGCAGCGTAGAAAGTTGGGGCGAAAAACTGTTTTTT.

With regard to this clone: This may be a read error: a much more frequent sequence differs by one nucleotide. The genes are TRBV27 and TRBJ2-2, with no clear D. Trimming pared 4 bases from V and 3 bases from J, leaving 3 bases between. This CDR3 comprises 12 residues. The germline V gene encodes CDR1 MNHEY and CDR2 SMNVEV (reference sequence). The CDR3 loop is CASSWDTGELFF. CDR3 sequence (DNA): TGTGCCAGCAGTTGGGACACCGGGGAGCTGTTTTTT.

Concerning this clone itself: Its ends do not fully match the called genes, so a read error is possible. The chain has TRBV30 and TRBJ1-2, with 7 bases matching TRBD1. This CDR3 has 11 residues. Germline CDR1 GTSNPN, CDR2 SVGIG (reference sequence). Here the CDR3 DNA reads TGTGCCTGGAGTGAACTAGACAGGGTCGTTTTC. As protein: CAWSELDRVVF. The variable domain in full, with the rest retrieved from reference TRBV30 and TRBJ1-2, is SQTIHQWPATLVQPVGSPLSLECTVEGTSNPNLYWYRQAAGRGLQLLFYSVGIGQISSEVPQNLSASRPQDRQFILSSKKLLLSDSGFYLCAWSELDRVVFGSGTRLTVV.

The genes are TRBV9 and TRBJ2-2; D uncertain. V lost 8 bases to trimming and J lost 6 bases, with 11 bases between them. The germline gives CDR1 SGDLS, CDR2 YYNGEE. This CDR3 has 12 residues. Here the CDR3 DNA reads TGTGCCAGTCAAAAACAGCCCGGGGAGCTGTTTTTT. Protein: CASQKQPGELFF. Full variable domain (missing parts from reference TRBV9 and TRBJ2-2): DSGVTQTPKHLITATGQRVTLRCSPRSGDLSVYWYQQSLDQGLQFLIQYYNGEERAKGNILERFSAQQFPDLHSELNLSSLELGDSALYFCASQKQPGELFFGEGSRLTVL.